Below, one TCR beta chain is given with its context. The repertoire was sequenced with immunoSEQ multiplex PCR; TCRdb's copy has only in-frame clones and lacks some. Of about 200,000 clones in the sample, roughly 89% are singletons; the top ten hold approximately 6.2%. The sample comes from a study of blood T cell repertoires in COVID-19. The CDR3 totals 17 residues. After removal of 0 bases from V and 4 bases from J, the junction contained 6 bases not matched to a gene. Germline CDR1 and CDR2: SNHLY and FYNNEI. Sequencing was done on a sample of peripheral blood. The chain uses TRBV2 and TRBJ1-6; 7 nucleotides agree with TRBD1. This receptor was obtained from a man between 60 and 75 years old who had recovered from COVID-19. The DNA of the CDR3 is TGTGCCAGCAGTGAAGCCCGGACAGGATCTTATAATTCACCCCTCCACTTT. Protein sequence: CASSEARTGSYNSPLHF.